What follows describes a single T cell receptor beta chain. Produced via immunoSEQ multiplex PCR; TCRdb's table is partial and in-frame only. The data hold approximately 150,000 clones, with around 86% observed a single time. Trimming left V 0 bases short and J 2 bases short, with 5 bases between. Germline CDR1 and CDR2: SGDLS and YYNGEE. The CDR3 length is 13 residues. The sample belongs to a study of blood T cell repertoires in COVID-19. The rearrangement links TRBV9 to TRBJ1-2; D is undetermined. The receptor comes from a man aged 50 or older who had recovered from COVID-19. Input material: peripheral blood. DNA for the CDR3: TGTGCCAGCAGCGTAGCTCAGAACTATGGCTACACCTTC. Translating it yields CASSVAQNYGYTF.